The source of this T cell receptor (beta chain) is a study of blood T cell repertoires in COVID-19. Study at large: PBMCs, B-cell-depleted T cells, or T cells provided the cDNA or gDNA that made up the material.

Method: immunoSEQ multiplex PCR; TCRdb's copy keeps in-frame clones and lacks some. The sample holds around 380,000 clones, over 65% seen once. The length of the CDR3 is 13 residues. The chain combines TRBV21-1 with TRBJ1-2. TRBV21-1 represents a pseudogene. This receptor was taken from a human donor with acute or convalescent COVID-19. The donor label of this sample is uncertain. The source material was peripheral blood. In DNA form, the CDR3 reads TGTGCCAGCAGCAAGCCCGGGATGAGGGGCTACACCTTC. It codes for CASSKPGMRGYTF.